The 23 T cell receptor beta chains in this list originate from one sample, sequenced in a study of blood T cell repertoires in COVID-19 (dated by TCRdb to about 2020). The library was built by means of the immunoSEQ multiplex PCR assay. TCRdb re-hosts the immuneACCESS table, in-frame sequences only. Its copies lack some clones; in the studies checked, an unresolved V gene accounts for under half of them, and the cause for the rest is not known. The sample contains around 250,000 clones, around 86% of them found a single time. 1.5% to 2% of the sample is in the top ten clones. Sequenced input: PBMCs or T cells enriched from blood (not recorded which). The origin of the receptors is a woman aged 45 to 65 who had recovered from COVID-19.

The chain couples TRBV11-3 to TRBJ1-1; D remains unclear. Germline-derived CDR1 and CDR2 are SGHNT and YENEEA. Trimming pared 1 base from V and 1 base from J, leaving 10 bases between. There are 15 residues in the CDR3. In DNA, the CDR3 is TGTGCCAGCAGCTTAGCTTTACCGGGGAACACTGAAGCTTTCTTT. This encodes CASSLALPGNTEAFF.

The chain carries TRBV19 and TRBJ1-3; a possible D gene is TRBD1 (6 bases). Germline V gene lookup returns CDR1 LNHDA and CDR2 SQIVND (reference sequence). V lost 2 bases to trimming and J lost 2 bases, with 13 bases between them. The CDR3 extends over 16 amino acids. In DNA form, the CDR3 reads TGTGCCAGTAGTATACCTGGACAGATTCCTGGAAACACCATATATTTT. Translated, it gives CASSIPGQIPGNTIYF.

The chain employs TRBV28 and TRBJ2-1, with TRBD2 matching 15 bases. CDR3 length equals 16 residues. The J segment lost 9 bases and the V segment lost 6 bases, leaving 9 bases of the junction unmatched. Germline loops: CDR1 MDHEN, CDR2 SYDVKM. Here the CDR3 reads CASSPGLAGGQGEQFF. The CDR3 bases are TGTGCCAGCAGCCCTGGACTAGCGGGAGGGCAGGGTGAGCAGTTCTTC.

The V call is TRBV27, the J call TRBJ2-3; 8 nucleotides line up with TRBD1. The CDR3 runs 15 residues. J gave up 5 bases and V 6 bases, and 10 bases lay outside the gene matches. CDR1 MNHEY and CDR2 SMNVEV come from the germline V gene (reference sequence). CDR3 sequence reads: CASRTGDRRQDTQYF. CDR3 in DNA: TGTGCCAGCAGGACCGGGGACAGGAGGCAAGATACGCAGTATTTT.

The rearrangement links TRBV7-8 to TRBJ2-1, with 14 bases that match TRBD2. J lost 10 bases, V lost 0 bases, and 5 bases had no gene match. The CDR3 sequence is 16 residues long. Germline CDR1 reads SGHVS; CDR2 reads FQNEAQ. The CDR3 sequence is CASSLAGTSGSQEQFF. In DNA, the CDR3 is TGTGCCAGCAGCTTAGCAGGGACTAGCGGGAGTCAGGAGCAGTTCTTC.

This chain links TRBV7-2 with TRBJ2-3, with D unclear. The germline gives CDR1 SGHTA, CDR2 FQGNSA. The ends were cut back, 4 bases at V and 6 bases at J, with 11 bases in the middle. The CDR3 contains 13 residues. The CDR3 reads CASSSEVADTQYF. Written as DNA, the CDR3 is TGTGCCAGCAGCTCTGAGGTTGCGGATACGCAGTATTTT. The whole variable domain, filled in from reference TRBV7-2 and TRBJ2-3, reads GAGVSQSPSNKVTEKGKDVELRCDPISGHTALYWYRQSLGQGLEFLIYFQGNSAPDKSGLPSDRFSAERTGGSVSTLTIQRTQQEDSAVYLCASSSEVADTQYFGPGTRLTVL.

The chain combines TRBV7-2 with TRBJ2-1; no firm D call. CDR1 and CDR2 (germline): SGHTA, FQGNSA. Trimming removed 1 base at V and 9 bases at J, with 10 bases between. CDR3 length equals 13 residues. In DNA, the CDR3 is TGTGCCAGCAGCTTAGGGCCCTTTACTGAGCAGTTCTTC. Residues: CASSLGPFTEQFF.

The chain links TRBV29-1 to TRBJ2-5, with TRBD2 as a possible D gene (5 bases). The CDR3 covers 13 residues. Trimming pared 1 base from V and 9 bases from J, leaving 15 bases between. The V gene's germline CDR1 is SQVTM and CDR2 ANQGSEA. For the CDR3, the DNA is TGCAGCGTTGAAGTCCAGGCCCCGGGGTCCCAGTACTTC. This translates into CSVEVQAPGSQYF. The complete variable domain, with remaining parts taken from reference TRBV29-1 and TRBJ2-5, reads SAVISQKPSRDICQRGTSLTIQCQVDSQVTMMFWYRQQPGQSLTLIATANQGSEATYESGFVIDKFPISRPNLTFSTLTVSNMSPEDSSIYLCSVEVQAPGSQYFGPGTRLLVL.

Only a few counts were recorded for this clone. The V gene is TRBV18, the J gene TRBJ2-5; TRBD1 aligns across 9 bases. The CDR3 has 16 residues. Trimming at V came to 1 base and at J to 5 bases, leaving 8 bases not matched to a gene. Germline lookup yields CDR1 KGHSH and CDR2 LQKENI. The CDR3 nucleotides read TGTGCCAGCTCACCACTTCCGGGACAGGGTGGTGAGACCCAGTACTTC. Protein sequence: CASSPLPGQGGETQYF.

This chain joins TRBV24-1 and TRBJ2-2; D perhaps matches TRBD2 (5 bases). The V end lost 0 bases, the J end lost 0 bases, and 19 bases lay between the germline ends. CDR3 length: 20 residues. Germline V gene data show CDR1 as KGHDR and CDR2 as SFDVKD. The CDR3 here is CATSDLYRGSPVANTGELFF. CDR3 bases: TGTGCCACCAGTGATTTGTATCGTGGGAGTCCGGTCGCGAACACCGGGGAGCTGTTTTTT.

The chain joins TRBV18 to TRBJ2-3; 8 bases are a match to TRBD1. The CDR3 covers 16 residues. The ends lost 5 bases at V and 1 base at J; junction bases unmatched: 8. CDR1 and CDR2 from the germline V gene are KGHSH and LQKENI. The CDR3 here is CASSADLGQGTDTQYF. In nucleotides, the CDR3 is TGTGCCAGCTCAGCCGATTTGGGACAGGGCACAGATACGCAGTATTTT.

A single count supports this clone. This chain links TRBV19 with TRBJ1-6; D gene unclear. V lost 7 bases and J lost 9, with 16 bases in between. The CDR3 totals 14 residues. Germline V gene lookup returns CDR1 LNHDA and CDR2 SQIVND (reference sequence). CDR3 DNA sequence: TGTGCCAGTAAGCAGGCCGAAGTTGGTTCACCCCTCCACTTT. Amino acid sequence: CASKQAEVGSPLHF.

The genes are TRBV2 and TRBJ1-2, with a tentative D call TRBD1 (6 bases). Trimming stripped 4 bases from V and 8 bases from J, with 14 bases between. The germline CDR1 and CDR2 sequences are SNHLY and FYNNEI. The CDR3 is made up of 13 amino acids. This CDR3 is CASSGDKGDGYTF. The CDR3 DNA sequence: TGTGCCAGCAGTGGGGACAAGGGGGACGGCTACACCTTC.

CDR3 protein: CASSYWDRASSAGELFF. The CDR3 nucleotides are TGCGCCAGCAGCTATTGGGACAGGGCTTCTTCAGCCGGGGAGCTGTTTTTT. The chain employs TRBV5-1 and TRBJ2-2; TRBD1 matches at 9 bases. Germline V gives CDR1 SGHRS, CDR2 YFSETQ. V was pared by 3 bases and J by 6 bases, with 12 bases of the junction left unmatched. This CDR3 region has 17 residues.

This chain uses TRBV6-5 with TRBJ1-1; D gene uncertain. V dropped 4 bases and J dropped 1 base, with 4 bases sitting between them. The CDR3 sequence is 12 residues long. Germline loops: CDR1 MNHEY, CDR2 SVGAGI. The CDR3 nucleotides read TGTGCCAGCAGTTCAGGGAACACTGAAGCTTTCTTT. Translation: CASSSGNTEAFF.

The chain has TRBV19 and TRBJ2-6; a possible D gene is TRBD1 (6 bases). The CDR3 consists of 17 residues. Trimming removed 9 bases at V and 1 base at J, with 19 bases between. The V gene's germline CDR1 is LNHDA and CDR2 SQIVND (reference sequence). CDR3 DNA: TGTGCCAGCTTAAACAGGGTACGAACTTCTGGGGCCAACGTCCTGACTTTC. It translates to CASLNRVRTSGANVLTF.

The CDR3 DNA reads as TGTGCCAGCAGTCTCACGAAAGGCGGGGGGGGCAATCAGCCCCAGCATTTT. Translation: CASSLTKGGGGNQPQHF. The chain links TRBV27 to TRBJ1-5, with D tentatively TRBD1 (5 bases). Trimming took 5 bases from V and 2 from J, leaving 19 bases between them. CDR3 length: 17 residues. Germline-derived CDR1 and CDR2 are MNHEY and SMNVEV (reference sequence).

In nucleotides, the CDR3 is TGTGCCAGCAGTCTCACAGGGTCTGGGGCCAACGTCCTGACTTTC. It translates to CASSLTGSGANVLTF. The rearrangement links TRBV7-2 to TRBJ2-6; tentative D call: TRBD1 (6 bases). The germline gives CDR1 SGHTA, CDR2 FQGNSA. The CDR3 sequence is 15 residues long. V was shortened by 6 bases and J by 1 base, with 10 bases between the two germline ends.

V and J are TRBV7-8 and TRBJ2-5; 7 nucleotides agree with TRBD1. The CDR3 length is 14 residues. In germline, CDR1 is SGHVS, CDR2 FQNEAQ. The trim removed 0 bases at V and 5 bases at J, leaving 3 bases unmatched. The CDR3 is CASSLAQGVETQYF. The CDR3 DNA follows: TGTGCCAGCAGCTTAGCGCAGGGGGTGGAGACCCAGTACTTC.

The chain combines TRBV9 with TRBJ2-7; 9 bases are a match to TRBD2. Unmatched junction bases numbered 4, after V lost 0 bases and J lost 0 bases. Germline V gives CDR1 SGDLS, CDR2 YYNGEE. CDR3 length: 16 residues. In DNA form, the CDR3 reads TGTGCCAGCAGCGTAGGGGCTAGCGGGACCTCCTACGAGCAGTACTTC. Amino acid sequence: CASSVGASGTSYEQYF. Drawing the rest from reference TRBV9 and TRBJ2-7, the complete variable domain is DSGVTQTPKHLITATGQRVTLRCSPRSGDLSVYWYQQSLDQGLQFLIQYYNGEERAKGNILERFSAQQFPDLHSELNLSSLELGDSALYFCASSVGASGTSYEQYFGPGTRLTVT.

This chain uses TRBV12-3 or TRBV12-4 with TRBJ2-3, with D unresolved. The CDR3 loop spans 13 amino acids. Trimming left V 3 bases short and J 1 base short, with 5 bases between. The CDR3 region has the DNA TGTGCCAGCAGTTTTACTGGCACAGATACGCAGTATTTT. Its protein product is CASSFTGTDTQYF.

This rearrangement joins TRBV18 to TRBJ2-5; perhaps TRBD1 as D (5 bases). Germline CDR1 reads KGHSH; CDR2 reads LQKENI. V lost 5 bases and J 4 bases, leaving 11 bases between the germline ends. The CDR3 has 13 residues. CDR3 residues: CASSTTGGETQYF. The DNA of the CDR3 is TGTGCCAGCTCAACCACAGGTGGAGAGACCCAGTACTTC.

The rearrangement joins TRBV19 to TRBJ2-1; 12 bases align to TRBD2. Germline V lookup: CDR1 LNHDA, CDR2 SQIVND (reference sequence). The CDR3 consists of 15 residues. Trimming took 5 bases from V and 6 from J; bases not matched to a gene: 5. Written as DNA, the CDR3 is TGTGCCAGTAGTCCCCGACTAGCGGGAGTCAATGAGCAGTTCTTC. This codes for CASSPRLAGVNEQFF.